The source of this T cell receptor (beta chain) is a study of metastatic and nonmetastatic thyroid tumors. Study-level information: Malignant thyroid and benign thyroid patients provided blood and tumor or nodule tissue whose repertoires were compared.

Each patient came to thyroid surgery without any prior treatment (of any kind). In its sample, this clone ranks as medium-sized. This CDR3 has 13 amino acids. V was cut by 5 bases and J by 6 bases, with 14 bases left in between. TCRdb called clones again from the PCR reads with MiXCR. The data contain roughly 14,000 clones, around 22% of them singletons. This chain connects TRBV12-3 or TRBV12-4 to TRBJ2-7; perhaps D is TRBD1 or TRBD2 (5 bases each). This receptor was taken from a female donor with papillary thyroid cancer or a benign thyroid nodule (not recorded which). Some clones in this sample may be carry-over from other donors' samples. Sequenced material: blood. The CDR3, as DNA: TGTGCCAGCAGTCTGGGGCTAGCAAGCGAGCAGTACTTC. Translated: CASSLGLASEQYF.